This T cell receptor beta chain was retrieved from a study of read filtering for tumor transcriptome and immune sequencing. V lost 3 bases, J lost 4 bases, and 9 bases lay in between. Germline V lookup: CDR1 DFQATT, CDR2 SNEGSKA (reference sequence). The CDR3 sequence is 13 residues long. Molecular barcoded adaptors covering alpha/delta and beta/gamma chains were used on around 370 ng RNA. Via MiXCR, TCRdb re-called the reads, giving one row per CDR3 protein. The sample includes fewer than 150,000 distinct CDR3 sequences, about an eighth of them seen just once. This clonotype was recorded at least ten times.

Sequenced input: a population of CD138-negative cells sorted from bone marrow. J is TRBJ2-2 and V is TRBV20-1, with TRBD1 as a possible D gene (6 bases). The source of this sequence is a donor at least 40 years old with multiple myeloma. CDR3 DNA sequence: TGCAGTGCTAGCCTACAGGGCACCGGGGAGCTGTTTTTT. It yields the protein CSASLQGTGELFF.